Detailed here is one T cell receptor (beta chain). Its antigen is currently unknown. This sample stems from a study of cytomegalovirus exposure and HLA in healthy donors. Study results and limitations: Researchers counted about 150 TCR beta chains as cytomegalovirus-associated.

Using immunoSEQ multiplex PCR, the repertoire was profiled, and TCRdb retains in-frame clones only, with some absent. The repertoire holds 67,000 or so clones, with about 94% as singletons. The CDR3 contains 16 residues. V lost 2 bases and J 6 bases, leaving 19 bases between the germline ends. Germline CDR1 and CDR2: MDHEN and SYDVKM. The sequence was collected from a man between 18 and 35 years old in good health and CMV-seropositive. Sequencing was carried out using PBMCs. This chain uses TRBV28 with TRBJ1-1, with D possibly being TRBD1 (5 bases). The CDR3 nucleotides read TGTGCCAGCAGTTTAAGTTGGGTCGGGGGGAGCCCTGAAGCTTTCTTT. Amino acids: CASSLSWVGGSPEAFF.